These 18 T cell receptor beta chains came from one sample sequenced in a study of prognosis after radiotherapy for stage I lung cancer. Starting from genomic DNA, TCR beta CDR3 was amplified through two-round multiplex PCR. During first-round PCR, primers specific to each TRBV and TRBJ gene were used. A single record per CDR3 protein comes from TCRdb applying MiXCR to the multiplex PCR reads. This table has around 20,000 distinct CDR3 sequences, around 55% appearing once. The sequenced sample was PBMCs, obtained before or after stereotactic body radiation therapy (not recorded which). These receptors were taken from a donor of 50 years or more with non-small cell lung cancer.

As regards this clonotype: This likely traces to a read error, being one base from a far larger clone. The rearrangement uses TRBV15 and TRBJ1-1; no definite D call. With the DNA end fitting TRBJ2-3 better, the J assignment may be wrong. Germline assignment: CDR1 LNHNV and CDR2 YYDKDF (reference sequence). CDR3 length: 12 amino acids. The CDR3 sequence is CAISRGADTQYF. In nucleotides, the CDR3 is TGTGCCATCAGCAGAGGCGCAGATACGCAGTATTTT.

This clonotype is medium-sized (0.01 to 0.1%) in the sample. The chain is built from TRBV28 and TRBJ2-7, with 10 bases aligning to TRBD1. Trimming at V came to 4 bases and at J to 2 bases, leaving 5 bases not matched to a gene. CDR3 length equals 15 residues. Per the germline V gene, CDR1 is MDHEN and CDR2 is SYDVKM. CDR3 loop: CASSSRDRGAYEQYF. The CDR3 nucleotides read TGTGCCAGCAGTTCCCGGGACAGGGGCGCCTACGAGCAGTACTTC.

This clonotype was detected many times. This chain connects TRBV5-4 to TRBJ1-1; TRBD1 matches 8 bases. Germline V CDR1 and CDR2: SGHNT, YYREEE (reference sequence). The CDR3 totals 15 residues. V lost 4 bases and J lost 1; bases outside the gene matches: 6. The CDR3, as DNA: TGTGCCAGCAGCACAGGGGGAATAAGGAACACTGAAGCTTTCTTT. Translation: CASSTGGIRNTEAFF.

CDR3 in DNA: TGTGCCAGCAGCTTAGCGGGCGGATACAATGAGCAGTTCTTC. The encoded protein is CASSLAGGYNEQFF. The V call is TRBV7-2, the J call TRBJ2-1; no clear D. Per the germline V gene, CDR1 is SGHTA and CDR2 is FQGNSA. Trimming removed 0 bases at V and 4 bases at J, with 7 bases between. This CDR3 comprises 14 residues.

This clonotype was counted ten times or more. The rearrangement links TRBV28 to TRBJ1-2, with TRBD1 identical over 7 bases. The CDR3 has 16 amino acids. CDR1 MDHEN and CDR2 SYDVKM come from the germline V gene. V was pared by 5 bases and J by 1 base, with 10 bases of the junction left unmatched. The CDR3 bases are TGTGCCAGCAGTCATATTGGGGACAGTTATAACTATGGCTACACCTTC. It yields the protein CASSHIGDSYNYGYTF.

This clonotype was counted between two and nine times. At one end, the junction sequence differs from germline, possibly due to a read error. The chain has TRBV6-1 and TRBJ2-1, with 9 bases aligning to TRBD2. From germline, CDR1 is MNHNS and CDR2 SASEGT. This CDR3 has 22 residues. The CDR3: CASIELIRGLAGSRRGRGEQFF. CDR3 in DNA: TGTGCCAGCATTGAACTAATCAGAGGCCTAGCGGGGTCCAGAAGAGGTCGAGGGGAGCAGTTCTTC.

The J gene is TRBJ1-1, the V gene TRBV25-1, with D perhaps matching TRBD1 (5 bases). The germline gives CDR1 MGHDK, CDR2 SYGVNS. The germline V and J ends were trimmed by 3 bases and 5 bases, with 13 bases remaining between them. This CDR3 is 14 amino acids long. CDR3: CASSEVGGGTEAFF. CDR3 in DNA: TGTGCCAGCAGTGAGGTTGGGGGTGGAACTGAAGCTTTCTTT.

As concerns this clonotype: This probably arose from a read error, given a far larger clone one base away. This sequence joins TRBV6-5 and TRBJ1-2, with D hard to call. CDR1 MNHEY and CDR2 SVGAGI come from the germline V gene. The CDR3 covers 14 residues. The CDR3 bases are TGTGCCACCTTCCCCCCCATCTCGGGCTATGTCTACACCTTC. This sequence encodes CATFPPISGYVYTF.

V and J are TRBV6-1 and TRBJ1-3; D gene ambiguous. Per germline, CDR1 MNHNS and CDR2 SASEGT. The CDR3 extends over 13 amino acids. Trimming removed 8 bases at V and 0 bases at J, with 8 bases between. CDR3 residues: CASSRGSGNTIYF. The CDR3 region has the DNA TGTGCCAGCTCGCGGGGCTCTGGAAACACCATATATTTT.

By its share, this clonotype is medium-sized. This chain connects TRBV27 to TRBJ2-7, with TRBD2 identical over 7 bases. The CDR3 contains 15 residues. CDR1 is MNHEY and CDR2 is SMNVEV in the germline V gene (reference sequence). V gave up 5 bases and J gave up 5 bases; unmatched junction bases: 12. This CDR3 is CASSPLSGGRNEQYF. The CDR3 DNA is TGTGCCAGCAGTCCTCTTTCGGGAGGAAGGAACGAGCAGTACTTC.

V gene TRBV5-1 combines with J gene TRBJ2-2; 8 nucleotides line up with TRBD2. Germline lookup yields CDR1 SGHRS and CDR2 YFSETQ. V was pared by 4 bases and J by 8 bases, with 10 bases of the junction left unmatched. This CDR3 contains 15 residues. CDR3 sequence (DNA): TGCGCCAGCAGCCCAAGGAGCGGGAGCTTAGGGGAGCTGTTTTTT. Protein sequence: CASSPRSGSLGELFF. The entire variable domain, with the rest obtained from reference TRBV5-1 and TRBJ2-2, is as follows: KAGVTQTPRYLIKTRGQQVTLSCSPISGHRSVSWYQQTPGQGLQFLFEYFSETQRNKGNFPGRFSGRQFSNSRSEMNVSTLELGDSALYLCASSPRSGSLGELFFGEGSRLTVL.

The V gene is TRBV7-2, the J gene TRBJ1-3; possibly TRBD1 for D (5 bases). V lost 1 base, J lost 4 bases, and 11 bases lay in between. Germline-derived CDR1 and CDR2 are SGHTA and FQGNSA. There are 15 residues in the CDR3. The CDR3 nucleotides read TGTGCCAGCAGCTTAGGGGCAGGGATGGGAAACACCATATATTTT. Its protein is CASSLGAGMGNTIYF. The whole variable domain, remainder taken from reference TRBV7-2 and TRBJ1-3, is GAGVSQSPSNKVTEKGKDVELRCDPISGHTALYWYRQSLGQGLEFLIYFQGNSAPDKSGLPSDRFSAERTGGSVSTLTIQRTQQEDSAVYLCASSLGAGMGNTIYFGEGSWLTVV.

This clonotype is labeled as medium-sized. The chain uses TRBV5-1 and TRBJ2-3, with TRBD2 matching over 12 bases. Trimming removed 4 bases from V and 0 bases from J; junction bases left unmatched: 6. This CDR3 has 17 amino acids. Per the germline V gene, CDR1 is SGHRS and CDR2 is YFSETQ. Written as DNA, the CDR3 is TGCGCCAGCAGCATCGCCGGGACTAGCGGGAGCACAGATACGCAGTATTTT. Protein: CASSIAGTSGSTDTQYF. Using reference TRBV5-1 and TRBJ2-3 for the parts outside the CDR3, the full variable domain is KAGVTQTPRYLIKTRGQQVTLSCSPISGHRSVSWYQQTPGQGLQFLFEYFSETQRNKGNFPGRFSGRQFSNSRSEMNVSTLELGDSALYLCASSIAGTSGSTDTQYFGPGTRLTVL.

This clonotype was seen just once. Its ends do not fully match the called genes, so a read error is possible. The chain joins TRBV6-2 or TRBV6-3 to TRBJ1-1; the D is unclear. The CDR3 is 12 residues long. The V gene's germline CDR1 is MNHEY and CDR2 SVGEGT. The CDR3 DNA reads TGTGCCAGCAGTTACCCTAACACTGAAGATTTATTT. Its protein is CASSYPNTEDLF.

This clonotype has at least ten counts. CDR3 DNA sequence: TGCAGTGCTAGTTCTAGCGGGAGAGGGGACAATGAGCAGTTCTTC. Residues: CSASSSGRGDNEQFF. The genes are TRBV20-1 and TRBJ2-1, with TRBD2 matching 10 bases. CDR1 DFQATT and CDR2 SNEGSKA come from the germline V gene (reference sequence). Losses at the gene ends were 3 bases for V and 5 bases for J; bases not matched to a gene: 7. The CDR3 extends over 15 amino acids.

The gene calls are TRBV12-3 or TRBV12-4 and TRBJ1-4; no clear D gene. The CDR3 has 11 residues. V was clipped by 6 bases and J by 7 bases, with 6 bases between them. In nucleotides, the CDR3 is TGTGCCAGCAGGGCTAGTGAAAAACTGTTTTTT. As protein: CASRASEKLFF.

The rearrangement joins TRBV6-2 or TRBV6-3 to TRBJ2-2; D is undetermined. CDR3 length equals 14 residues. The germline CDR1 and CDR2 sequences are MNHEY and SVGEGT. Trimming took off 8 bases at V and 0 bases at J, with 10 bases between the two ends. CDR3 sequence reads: CASQLITNTGELFF. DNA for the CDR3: TGTGCCAGCCAACTGATTACGAACACCGGGGAGCTGTTTTTT.

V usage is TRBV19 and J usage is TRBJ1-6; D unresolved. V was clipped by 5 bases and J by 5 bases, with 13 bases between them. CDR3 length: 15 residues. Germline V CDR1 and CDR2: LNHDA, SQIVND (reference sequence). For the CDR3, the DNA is TGTGCCAGTAGTCCTCGAGACCTTAATAATTCACCCCTCCACTTT. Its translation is CASSPRDLNNSPLHF.